These 2 T cell receptor beta chains came from one sample sequenced in a study of shared clonotypes between healthy human individuals. Assay: immunoSEQ multiplex PCR; the TCRdb copy retains only in-frame clones and omits some. Of some 1.5 million clones listed, 95% to 97% are singletons. The sample consisted of naive CD4+ T cells sorted from blood. As for subset: CD45RA+ positively selected. The source of these receptors is a man aged 30 to 45 in good health.

The V call is TRBV5-4, the J call TRBJ1-3, with D possibly matching TRBD1 (6 bases). Looked up from germline, CDR1 is SGHNT and CDR2 is YYREEE (reference sequence). The CDR3 consists of 16 residues. V was shortened by 3 bases and J by 4 bases, with 17 bases between the two germline ends. Here the CDR3 reads CASSSGGAGPGNTIYF. The CDR3 DNA sequence: TGTGCCAGCAGCTCCGGGGGGGCAGGGCCCGGAAACACCATATATTTT. Supplemented by reference TRBV5-4 and TRBJ1-3, the full variable domain reads ETGVTQSPTHLIKTRGQQVTLRCSSQSGHNTVSWYQQALGQGPQFIFQYYREEENGRGNFPPRFSGLQFPNYSSELNVNALELDDSALYLCASSSGGAGPGNTIYFGEGSWLTVV.

The chain uses TRBV27 and TRBJ1-1; D is ambiguous. This CDR3 comprises 12 residues. Germline-derived CDR1 and CDR2 are MNHEY and SMNVEV (reference sequence). V was cut by 5 bases and J by 7 bases, with 11 bases left in between. The CDR3 sequence: CASSRTGLEAFF. The CDR3, as DNA: TGTGCCAGCAGTAGGACCGGACTTGAAGCTTTCTTT.